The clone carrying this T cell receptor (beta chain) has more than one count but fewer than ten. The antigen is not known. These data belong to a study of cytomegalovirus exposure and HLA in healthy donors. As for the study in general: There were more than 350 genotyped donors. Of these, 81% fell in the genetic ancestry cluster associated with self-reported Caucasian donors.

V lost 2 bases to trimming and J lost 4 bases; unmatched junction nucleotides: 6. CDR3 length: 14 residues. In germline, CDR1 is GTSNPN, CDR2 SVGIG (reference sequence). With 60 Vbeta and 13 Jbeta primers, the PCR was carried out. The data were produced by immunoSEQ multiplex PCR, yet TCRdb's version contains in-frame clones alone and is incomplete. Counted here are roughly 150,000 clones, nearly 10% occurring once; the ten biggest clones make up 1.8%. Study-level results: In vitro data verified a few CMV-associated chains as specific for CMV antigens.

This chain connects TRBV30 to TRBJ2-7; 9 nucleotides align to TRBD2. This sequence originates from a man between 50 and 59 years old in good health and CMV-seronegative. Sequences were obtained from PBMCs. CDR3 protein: CAWSSLSGGYEQYF. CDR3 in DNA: TGTGCCTGGAGTTCCCTGAGCGGGGGGTACGAGCAGTACTTC.